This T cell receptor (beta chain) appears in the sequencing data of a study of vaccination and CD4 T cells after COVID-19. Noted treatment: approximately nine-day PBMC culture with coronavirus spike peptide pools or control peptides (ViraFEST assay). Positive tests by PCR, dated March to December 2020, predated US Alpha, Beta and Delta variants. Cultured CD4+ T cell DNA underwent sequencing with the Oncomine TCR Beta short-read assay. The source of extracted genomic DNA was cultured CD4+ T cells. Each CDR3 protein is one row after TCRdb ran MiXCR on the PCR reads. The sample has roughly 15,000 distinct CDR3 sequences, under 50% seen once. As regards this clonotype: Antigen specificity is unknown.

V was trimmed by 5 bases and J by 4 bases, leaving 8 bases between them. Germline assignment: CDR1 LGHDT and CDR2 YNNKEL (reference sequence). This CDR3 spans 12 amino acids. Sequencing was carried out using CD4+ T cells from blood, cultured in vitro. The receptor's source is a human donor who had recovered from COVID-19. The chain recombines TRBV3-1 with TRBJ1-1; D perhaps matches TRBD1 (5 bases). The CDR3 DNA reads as TGTGCCAGCAGCTGGGGGGGCACTGAAGCTTTCTTT. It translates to CASSWGGTEAFF.